This TCR beta chain was sequenced during a study of T cell responses to AZD1222 COVID-19 vaccine. About the research overall: Recipients boosted at about 4 weeks or about 12 weeks are pooled.

The V and J ends lost 0 bases and 5 bases, in that order; junction bases with no gene match: 4. CDR3 size: 16 residues. CDR1 is MNHEY and CDR2 is SMNVEV in the germline V gene (reference sequence). Data came from immunoSEQ multiplex PCR; TCRdb stores just in-frame clones and leaves some out. The table lists about 100,000 clones, 85% to 90% of them singletons. Details on this clone: Its target is unknown.

Study-wide results and limits: Recipients of AZD1222 seropositive at baseline numbered only five or six. Distributed over spike, vaccine-associated CD4 TCRs predominated at 160-218 and 743-854.

The TCR was taken from an adult in good health. Source: peripheral blood, taken on day 0 of AZD1222 vaccination. The chain has TRBV27 and TRBJ1-5, with 10 bases identical to TRBD1. CDR3 DNA: TGTGCCAGCAGTTTATCGGGGACAGGGGCCCATCAGCCCCAGCATTTT. Its translation: CASSLSGTGAHQPQHF.